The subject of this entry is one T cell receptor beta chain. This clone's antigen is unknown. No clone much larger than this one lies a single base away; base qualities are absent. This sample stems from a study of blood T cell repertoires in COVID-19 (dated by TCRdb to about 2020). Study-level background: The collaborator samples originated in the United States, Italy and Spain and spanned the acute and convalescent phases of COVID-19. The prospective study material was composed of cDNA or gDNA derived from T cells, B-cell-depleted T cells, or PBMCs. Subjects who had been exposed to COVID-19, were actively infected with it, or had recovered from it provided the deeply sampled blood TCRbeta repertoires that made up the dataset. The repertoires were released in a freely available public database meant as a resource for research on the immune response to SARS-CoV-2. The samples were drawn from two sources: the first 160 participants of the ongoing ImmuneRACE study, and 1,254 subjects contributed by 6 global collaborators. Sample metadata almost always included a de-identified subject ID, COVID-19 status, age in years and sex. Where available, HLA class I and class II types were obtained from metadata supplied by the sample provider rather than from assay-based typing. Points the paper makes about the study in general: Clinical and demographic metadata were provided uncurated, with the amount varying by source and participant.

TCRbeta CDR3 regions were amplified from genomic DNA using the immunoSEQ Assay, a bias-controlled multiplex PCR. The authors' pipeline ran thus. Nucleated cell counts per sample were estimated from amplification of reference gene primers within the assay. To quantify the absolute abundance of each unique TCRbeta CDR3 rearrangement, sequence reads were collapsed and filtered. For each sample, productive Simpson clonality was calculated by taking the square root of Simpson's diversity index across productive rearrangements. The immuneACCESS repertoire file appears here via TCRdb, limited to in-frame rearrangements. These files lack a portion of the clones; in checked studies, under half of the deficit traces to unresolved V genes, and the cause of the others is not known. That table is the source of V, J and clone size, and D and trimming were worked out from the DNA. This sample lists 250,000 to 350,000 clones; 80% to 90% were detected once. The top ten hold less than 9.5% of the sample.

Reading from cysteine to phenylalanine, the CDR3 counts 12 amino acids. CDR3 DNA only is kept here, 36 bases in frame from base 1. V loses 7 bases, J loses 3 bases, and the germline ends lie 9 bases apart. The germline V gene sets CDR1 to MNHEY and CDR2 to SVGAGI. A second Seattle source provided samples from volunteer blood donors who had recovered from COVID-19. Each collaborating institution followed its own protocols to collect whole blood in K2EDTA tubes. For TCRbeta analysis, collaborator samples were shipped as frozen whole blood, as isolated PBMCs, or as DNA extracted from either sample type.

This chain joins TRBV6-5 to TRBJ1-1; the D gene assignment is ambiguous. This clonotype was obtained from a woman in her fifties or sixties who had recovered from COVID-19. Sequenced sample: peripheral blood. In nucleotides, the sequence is TGTGCCAGCATGAGGCTCTACACTGAAGCTTTCTTT. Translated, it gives CASMRLYTEAFF.